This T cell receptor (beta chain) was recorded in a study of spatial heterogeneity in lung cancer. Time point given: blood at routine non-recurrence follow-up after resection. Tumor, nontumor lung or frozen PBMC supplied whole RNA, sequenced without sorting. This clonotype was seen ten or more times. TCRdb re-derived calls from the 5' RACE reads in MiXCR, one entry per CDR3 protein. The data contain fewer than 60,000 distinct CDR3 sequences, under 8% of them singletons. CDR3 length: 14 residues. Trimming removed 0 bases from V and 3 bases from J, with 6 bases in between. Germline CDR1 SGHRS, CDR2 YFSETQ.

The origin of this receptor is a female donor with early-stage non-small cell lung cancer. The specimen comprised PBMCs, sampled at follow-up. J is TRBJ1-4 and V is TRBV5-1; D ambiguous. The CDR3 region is CASSLEQPNEKLFF. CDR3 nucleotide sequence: TGCGCCAGCAGCTTGGAACAGCCTAATGAAAAACTGTTTTTT.